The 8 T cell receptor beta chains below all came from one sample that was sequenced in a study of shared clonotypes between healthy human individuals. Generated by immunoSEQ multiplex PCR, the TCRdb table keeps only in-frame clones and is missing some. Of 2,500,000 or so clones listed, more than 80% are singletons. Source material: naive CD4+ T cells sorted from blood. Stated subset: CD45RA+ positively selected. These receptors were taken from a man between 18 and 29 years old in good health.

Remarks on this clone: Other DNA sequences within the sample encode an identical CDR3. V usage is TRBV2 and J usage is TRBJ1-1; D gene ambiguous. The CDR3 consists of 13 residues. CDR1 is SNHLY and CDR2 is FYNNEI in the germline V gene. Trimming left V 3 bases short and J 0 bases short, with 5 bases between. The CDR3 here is CASSDEVNTEAFF. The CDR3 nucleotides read TGTGCCAGCAGTGACGAAGTGAACACTGAAGCTTTCTTT.

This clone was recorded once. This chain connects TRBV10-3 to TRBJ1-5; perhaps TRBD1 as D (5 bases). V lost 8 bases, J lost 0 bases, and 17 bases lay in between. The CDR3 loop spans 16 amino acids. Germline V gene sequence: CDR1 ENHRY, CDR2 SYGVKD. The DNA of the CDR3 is TGTGCCATCTTCATACAGGACACGGATAGCAATCAGCCCCAGCATTTT. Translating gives CAIFIQDTDSNQPQHF.

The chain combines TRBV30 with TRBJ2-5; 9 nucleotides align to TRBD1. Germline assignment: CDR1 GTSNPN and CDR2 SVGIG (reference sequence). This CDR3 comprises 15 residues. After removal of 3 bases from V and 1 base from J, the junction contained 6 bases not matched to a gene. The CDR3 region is CAWSVRDRAQETQYF. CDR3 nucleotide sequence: TGTGCCTGGAGCGTCCGGGACAGGGCCCAAGAGACCCAGTACTTC.

The CDR3 here is CASSYSNPSTDTQYF. CDR3 nucleotide sequence: TGTGCCAGCAGTTACTCGAACCCTAGCACAGATACGCAGTATTTT. The gene calls are TRBV6-5 and TRBJ2-3, with D uncertain. Trimming removed 0 bases from V and 0 bases from J, with 7 bases in between. This CDR3 is 15 amino acids long. Germline V gives CDR1 MNHEY, CDR2 SVGAGI.

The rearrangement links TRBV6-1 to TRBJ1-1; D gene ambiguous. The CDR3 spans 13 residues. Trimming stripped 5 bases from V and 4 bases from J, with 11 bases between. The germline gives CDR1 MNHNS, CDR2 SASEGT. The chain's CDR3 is CASSLWASTEAFF. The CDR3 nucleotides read TGTGCCAGCAGTCTCTGGGCGAGCACTGAAGCTTTCTTT.

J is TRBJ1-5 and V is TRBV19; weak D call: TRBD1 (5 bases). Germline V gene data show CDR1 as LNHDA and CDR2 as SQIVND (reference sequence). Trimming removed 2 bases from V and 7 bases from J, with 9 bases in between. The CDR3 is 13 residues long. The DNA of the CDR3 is TGTGCCAGTAGTATAATGGGGACCCAGCCCCAGCATTTT. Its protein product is CASSIMGTQPQHF.

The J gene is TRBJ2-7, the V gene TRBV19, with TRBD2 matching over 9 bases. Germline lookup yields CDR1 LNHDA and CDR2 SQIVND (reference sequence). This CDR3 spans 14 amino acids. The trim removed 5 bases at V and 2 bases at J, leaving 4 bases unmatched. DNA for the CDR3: TGTGCCAGTAGTGGGGCTAGCGGGGCCTACGAGCAGTACTTC. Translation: CASSGASGAYEQYF.

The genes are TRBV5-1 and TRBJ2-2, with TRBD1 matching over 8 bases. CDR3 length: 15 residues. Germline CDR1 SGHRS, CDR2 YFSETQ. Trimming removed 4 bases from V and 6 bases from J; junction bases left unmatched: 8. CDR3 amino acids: CASSPRTGLPGELFF. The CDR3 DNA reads TGCGCCAGCAGCCCCAGGACAGGGCTACCCGGGGAGCTGTTTTTT.